Below, 9 T cell receptor beta chains from the same sample are listed, as sequenced in a study of OX40 agonist ivuxolimab in advanced cancers. The method was immunoSEQ multiplex PCR; TCRdb's version includes in-frame clones alone and lacks a portion of them. This sample has tens of thousands of clones, with roughly nine tenths found just once. This material consisted of CD4+ or CD8+ T cells sorted from blood, taken in a trial of the OX40 agonist ivuxolimab. The origin of the receptors is an adult with an advanced solid tumor such as melanoma, head and neck, liver or kidney cancer.

This chain links TRBV2 with TRBJ2-3, with 11 positions matching TRBD2. Trimming cost V 4 bases and J 6 bases; bases outside gene matches: 3. CDR1 is SNHLY, CDR2 FYNNEI, per germline. This CDR3 comprises 14 residues. The CDR3 loop is CASSGTSGLDTQYF. As DNA, the CDR3 is TGTGCCAGCAGTGGGACTAGCGGGCTGGATACGCAGTATTTT.

The table lists this clone with a count of one. The chain combines TRBV9 with TRBJ2-3, with no clear D. V lost 0 bases and J lost 0, with 8 bases in between. Germline CDR1 and CDR2: SGDLS and YYNGEE. This CDR3 comprises 15 residues. CDR3 sequence reads: CASSVGVLSTDTQYF. The CDR3 DNA is TGTGCCAGCAGCGTAGGCGTACTGAGCACAGATACGCAGTATTTT. Complete variable domain (other parts from reference TRBV9 and TRBJ2-3): DSGVTQTPKHLITATGQRVTLRCSPRSGDLSVYWYQQSLDQGLQFLIQYYNGEERAKGNILERFSAQQFPDLHSELNLSSLELGDSALYFCASSVGVLSTDTQYFGPGTRLTVL.

The chain carries TRBV18 and TRBJ1-2; 8 bases are a match to TRBD1. The CDR3 has 17 amino acids. In germline, CDR1 is KGHSH, CDR2 LQKENI. V dropped 3 bases and J dropped 4; count of bases not matched to a gene: 13. The CDR3 nucleotides are TGTGCCAGCTCACCCGACGCCGGGACAGGTCGAGTCTATGGCTACACCTTC. It is translated as CASSPDAGTGRVYGYTF.

This chain links TRBV27 with TRBJ2-7; no firm D call. Germline V gives CDR1 MNHEY, CDR2 SMNVEV (reference sequence). This CDR3 spans 13 amino acids. V dropped 3 bases and J dropped 5 bases, with 11 bases sitting between them. CDR3 in DNA: TGTGCCAGCAGTTTCTCCAGGTATAACGAGCAGTACTTC. As protein: CASSFSRYNEQYF.

The chain links TRBV27 to TRBJ1-2; the match to TRBD1 covers 11 bases. Losses at the gene ends were 5 bases for V and 4 bases for J; bases not matched to a gene: 6. The germline CDR1 and CDR2 sequences are MNHEY and SMNVEV (reference sequence). The CDR3 loop spans 15 amino acids. This CDR3 is CASSLGQGASYGYTF. The CDR3, as DNA: TGTGCCAGCAGTCTTGGACAGGGGGCTAGCTATGGCTACACCTTC.

This clone was counted once. The V call is TRBV28, the J call TRBJ1-2; D is unresolved. There are 13 residues in the CDR3. Germline-derived CDR1 and CDR2 are MDHEN and SYDVKM. V was trimmed by 2 bases and J by 2 bases, leaving 6 bases between them. In DNA, the CDR3 is TGTGCCAGCAGTTTAGTAACCAACTATGGCTACACCTTC. Its translation: CASSLVTNYGYTF.

This clone was detected a few times. V is TRBV18 and J is TRBJ2-7, with D possibly TRBD1 on 6 matching bases. V shed 2 bases and J shed 7 bases, with 21 bases lying between them. Germline-derived CDR1 and CDR2 are KGHSH and LQKENI. This CDR3 comprises 16 residues. The CDR3 sequence is CASSPDEGHLMGEQYF. CDR3 bases: TGTGCCAGCTCACCAGATGAGGGACACCTGATGGGAGAGCAGTACTTC.

The J gene is TRBJ1-1, the V gene TRBV30, with D tentatively TRBD1 (5 bases). The V gene lost 4 bases and the J gene lost 0 bases, with 9 bases spanning the gap. The CDR3 runs to 13 residues. CDR1 GTSNPN and CDR2 SVGIG come from the germline V gene (reference sequence). The CDR3 DNA sequence: TGTGCCTGGACGGACACTTTGAACACTGAAGCTTTCTTT. It codes for CAWTDTLNTEAFF.

V gene TRBV2 combines with J gene TRBJ2-7; TRBD2 matches 13 bases. The length of the CDR3 is 15 residues. Germline values: CDR1 SNHLY, CDR2 FYNNEI. J gave up 4 bases and V 8 bases, and 8 bases lay outside the gene matches. The CDR3 nucleotides read TGTGCCAGCGGGACTAGCGGGGAAAAACCTTACGAGCAGTACTTC. Translation: CASGTSGEKPYEQYF.